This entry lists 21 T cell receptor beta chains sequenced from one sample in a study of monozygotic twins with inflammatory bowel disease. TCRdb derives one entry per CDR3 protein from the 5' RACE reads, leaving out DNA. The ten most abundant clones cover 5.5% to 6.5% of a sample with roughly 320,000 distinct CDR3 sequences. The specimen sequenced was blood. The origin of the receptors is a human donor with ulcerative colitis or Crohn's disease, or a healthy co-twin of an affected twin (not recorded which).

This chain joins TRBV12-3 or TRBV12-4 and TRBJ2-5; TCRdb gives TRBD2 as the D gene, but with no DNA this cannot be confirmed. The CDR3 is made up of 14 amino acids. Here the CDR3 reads CASTRLAFQETQYF.

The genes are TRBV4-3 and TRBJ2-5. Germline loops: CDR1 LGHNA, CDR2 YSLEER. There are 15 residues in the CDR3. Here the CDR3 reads CASSRSFHYQETQYF.

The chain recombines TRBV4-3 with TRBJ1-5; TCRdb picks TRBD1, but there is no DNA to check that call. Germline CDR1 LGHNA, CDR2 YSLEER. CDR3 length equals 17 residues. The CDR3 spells CASSHPPGRERNQPQHF.

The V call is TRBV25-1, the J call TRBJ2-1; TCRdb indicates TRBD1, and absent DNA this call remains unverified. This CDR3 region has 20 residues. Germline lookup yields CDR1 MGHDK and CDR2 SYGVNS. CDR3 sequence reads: CASSEPPSGIGGSSYNEQFF. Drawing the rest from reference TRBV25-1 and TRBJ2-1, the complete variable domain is EADIYQTPRYLVIGTGKKITLECSQTMGHDKMYWYQQDPGMELHLIHYSYGVNSTEKGDLSSESTVSRIRTEHFPLTLESARPSHTSQYLCASSEPPSGIGGSSYNEQFFGPGTRLTVL.

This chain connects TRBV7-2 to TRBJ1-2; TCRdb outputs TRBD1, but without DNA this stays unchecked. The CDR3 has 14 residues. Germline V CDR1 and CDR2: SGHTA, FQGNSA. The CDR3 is CASSLASTDYGYTF.

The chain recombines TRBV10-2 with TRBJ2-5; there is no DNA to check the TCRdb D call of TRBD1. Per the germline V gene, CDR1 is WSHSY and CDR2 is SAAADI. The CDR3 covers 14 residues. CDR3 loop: CASSENSRGETQYF.

CDR3 residues: CASSHRTTGNTEAFF. The chain has TRBV7-2 and TRBJ1-1. CDR1 is SGHTA and CDR2 is FQGNSA in the germline V gene. The CDR3 sequence is 15 residues long.

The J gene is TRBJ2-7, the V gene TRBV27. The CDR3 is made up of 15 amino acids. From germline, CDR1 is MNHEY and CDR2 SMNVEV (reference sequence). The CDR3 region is CASSLSTLLSYEQYF.

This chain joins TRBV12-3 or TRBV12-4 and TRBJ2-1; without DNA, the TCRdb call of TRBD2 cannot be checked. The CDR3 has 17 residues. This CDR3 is CASSLALPSGRTNEQFF.

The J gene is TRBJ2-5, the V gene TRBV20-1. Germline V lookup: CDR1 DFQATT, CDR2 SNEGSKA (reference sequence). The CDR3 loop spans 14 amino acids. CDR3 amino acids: CSASRVGSWETQYF.

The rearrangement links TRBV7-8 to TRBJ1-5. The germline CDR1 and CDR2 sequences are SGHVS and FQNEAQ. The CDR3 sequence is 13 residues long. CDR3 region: CASSLGRNQPQHF.

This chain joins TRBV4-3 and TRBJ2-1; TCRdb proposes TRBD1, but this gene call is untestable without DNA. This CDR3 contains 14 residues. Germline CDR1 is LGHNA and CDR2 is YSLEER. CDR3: CASSQLKGLREQFF.

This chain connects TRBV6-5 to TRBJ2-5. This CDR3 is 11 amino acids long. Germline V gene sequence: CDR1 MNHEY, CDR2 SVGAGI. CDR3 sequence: CASNSGETQYF.

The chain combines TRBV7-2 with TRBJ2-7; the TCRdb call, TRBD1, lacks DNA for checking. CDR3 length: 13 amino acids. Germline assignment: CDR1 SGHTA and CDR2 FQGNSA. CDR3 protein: CASSSSGTSEQYF.

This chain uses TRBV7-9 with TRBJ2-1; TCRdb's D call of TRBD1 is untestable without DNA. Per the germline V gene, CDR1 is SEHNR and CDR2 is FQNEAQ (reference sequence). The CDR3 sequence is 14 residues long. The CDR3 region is CASSLTAGEGEQFF.

The CDR3 spells CASSLVGSYNEQFF. This chain joins TRBV3-1 and TRBJ2-1. This CDR3 is built from 14 residues. Germline CDR1 is LGHDT and CDR2 is YNNKEL (reference sequence).

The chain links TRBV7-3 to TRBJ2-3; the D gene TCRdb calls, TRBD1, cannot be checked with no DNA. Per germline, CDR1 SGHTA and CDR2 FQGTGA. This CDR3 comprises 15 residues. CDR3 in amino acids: CASSLAGGGQDTQYF.

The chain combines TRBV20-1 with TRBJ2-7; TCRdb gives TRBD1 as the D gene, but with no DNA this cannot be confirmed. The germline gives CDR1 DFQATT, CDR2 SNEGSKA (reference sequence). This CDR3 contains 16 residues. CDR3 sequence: CSARSTTGASAYEQYF.

This chain's CDR3 is CASSLVPRETEAFF. The chain uses TRBV5-1 and TRBJ1-1. CDR1 and CDR2 (germline): SGHRS, YFSETQ. The CDR3 totals 14 residues.

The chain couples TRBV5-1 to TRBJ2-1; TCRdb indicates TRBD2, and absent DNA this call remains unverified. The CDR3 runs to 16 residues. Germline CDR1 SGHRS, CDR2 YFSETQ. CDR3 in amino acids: CASSELAGSSYNEQFF.

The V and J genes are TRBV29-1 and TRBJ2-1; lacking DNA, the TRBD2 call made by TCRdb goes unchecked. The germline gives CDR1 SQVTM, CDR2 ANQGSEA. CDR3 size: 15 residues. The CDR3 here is CSVPLAPSSYNEQFF.